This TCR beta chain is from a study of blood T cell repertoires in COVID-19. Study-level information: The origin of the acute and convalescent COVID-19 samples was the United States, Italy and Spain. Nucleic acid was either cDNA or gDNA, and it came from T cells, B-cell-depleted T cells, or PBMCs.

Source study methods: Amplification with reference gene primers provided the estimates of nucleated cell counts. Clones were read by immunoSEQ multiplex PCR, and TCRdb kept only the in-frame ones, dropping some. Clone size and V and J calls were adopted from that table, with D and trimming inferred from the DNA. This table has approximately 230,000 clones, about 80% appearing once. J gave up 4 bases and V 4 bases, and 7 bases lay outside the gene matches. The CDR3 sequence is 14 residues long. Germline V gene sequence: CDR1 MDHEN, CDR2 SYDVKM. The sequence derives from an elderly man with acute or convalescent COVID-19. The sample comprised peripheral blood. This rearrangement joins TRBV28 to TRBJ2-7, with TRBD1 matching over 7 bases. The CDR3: CASSSGQAEYEQYF. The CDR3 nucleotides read TGTGCCAGCAGTTCCGGACAGGCAGAGTACGAGCAGTACTTC. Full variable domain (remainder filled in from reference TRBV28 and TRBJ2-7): DVKVTQSSRYLVKRTGEKVFLECVQDMDHENMFWYRQDPGLGLRLIYFSYDVKMKEKGDIPEGYSVSREKKERFSLILESASTNQTSMYLCASSSGQAEYEQYFGPGTRLTVT.